These 11 T cell receptor beta chains share one sample of origin, sequenced in a study of OX40 agonist ivuxolimab in advanced cancers. Here immunoSEQ multiplex PCR was the method, and the copy in TCRdb shows in-frame clones only, minus some. The sample has about 36,000 clones; approximately 80% are singletons. This specimen consisted of CD4+ or CD8+ T cells sorted from blood, obtained in a trial of the OX40 agonist ivuxolimab. These receptors all come from an adult with an advanced solid tumor such as melanoma, head and neck, liver or kidney cancer.

CDR3 residues: CASSFDRTEQYF. CDR3 DNA sequence: TGCGCCAGCAGCTTTGACCGAACGGAGCAGTACTTC. The rearrangement links TRBV5-1 to TRBJ2-7; D uncertain. The V end lost 2 bases, the J end lost 7 bases, and 10 bases lay between the germline ends. The CDR3 contains 12 residues. Germline V gives CDR1 SGHRS, CDR2 YFSETQ.

The chain carries TRBV30 and TRBJ1-1; D is uncertain. Trimming removed 0 bases at V and 4 bases at J, with 12 bases between. The CDR3 runs to 14 residues. Germline CDR1 and CDR2: GTSNPN and SVGIG (reference sequence). CDR3 DNA: TGTGCCTGGAGTGTAGGCGGGATGAGCACTGAAGCTTTCTTT. Its protein is CAWSVGGMSTEAFF.

CDR3 sequence reads: CASSLTVGQPGNTIYF. CDR3 nucleotides: TGTGCCAGCAGCTTAACCGTCGGACAGCCTGGAAACACCATATATTTT. The rearrangement joins TRBV13 to TRBJ1-3, with D maybe TRBD1 (6 bases). V gave up 2 bases and J gave up 2 bases, with 13 bases separating them. Germline CDR1 is PRHDT and CDR2 is FYEKMQ (reference sequence). This CDR3 region has 16 residues.

The chain is built from TRBV6-1 and TRBJ2-5; D remains ambiguous. The V gene lost 3 bases and the J gene lost 1 base, with 21 bases spanning the gap. This CDR3 contains 18 residues. CDR1 MNHNS and CDR2 SASEGT come from the germline V gene. The CDR3 reads CASSEALLYRGLQETQYF. Written as DNA, the CDR3 is TGTGCCAGCAGTGAGGCTCTCCTTTACAGAGGCCTCCAAGAGACCCAGTACTTC.

CDR3 DNA sequence: TGCGCCAGCAGCCCGGGGGGGGTTGCGGCCTACAATGAGCAGTTCTTC. Translated, it gives CASSPGGVAAYNEQFF. The genes are TRBV5-1 and TRBJ2-1, with 8 bases lining up with TRBD2. The CDR3 runs 16 residues. The J segment lost 2 bases and the V segment lost 4 bases, leaving 8 bases of the junction unmatched. Germline CDR1 SGHRS, CDR2 YFSETQ.

This clone was counted a single time. This rearrangement joins TRBV2 to TRBJ2-7, with a weak D call TRBD1 (5 bases). Germline V CDR1 and CDR2: SNHLY, FYNNEI. Trimming took off 8 bases at V and 2 bases at J, with 10 bases between the two ends. The CDR3 consists of 12 residues. CDR3 DNA: TGTGCCAGCTCTCAGGGAACCTACGAGCAGTACTTC. This translates into CASSQGTYEQYF.

The chain links TRBV2 to TRBJ1-2; D is possibly TRBD1 (6 bases). Trimming left V 3 bases short and J 0 bases short, with 8 bases between. The CDR3 has 14 amino acids. Per the germline V gene, CDR1 is SNHLY and CDR2 is FYNNEI. As DNA, the CDR3 is TGTGCCAGCAGTGAGGGGGGCACTAACTATGGCTACACCTTC. It translates to CASSEGGTNYGYTF. The variable domain in full, with the rest retrieved from reference TRBV2 and TRBJ1-2, is EPEVTQTPSHQVTQMGQEVILRCVPISNHLYFYWYRQILGQKVEFLVSFYNNEISEKSEIFDDQFSVERPDGSNFTLKIRSTKLEDSAMYFCASSEGGTNYGYTFGSGTRLTVV.

V usage is TRBV27 and J usage is TRBJ2-1; D is undetermined. The ends were cut back, 2 bases at V and 3 bases at J, with 5 bases in the middle. The CDR3 is made up of 13 amino acids. The germline CDR1 and CDR2 sequences are MNHEY and SMNVEV (reference sequence). In nucleotides, the CDR3 is TGTGCCAGCAGTTTAGCCAGCTACAATGAGCAGTTCTTC. Its translation: CASSLASYNEQFF.

The V and J genes are TRBV18 and TRBJ2-3; 7 nucleotides match TRBD2. CDR3 size: 17 residues. The germline CDR1 and CDR2 sequences are KGHSH and LQKENI. With V trimmed by 2 bases and J by 6 bases, 14 bases remained unmatched. CDR3 region: CASSPNKAGLSADTQYF. The CDR3 DNA follows: TGTGCCAGCTCACCAAATAAAGCGGGACTATCAGCCGATACGCAGTATTTT. The complete variable domain, with remaining parts taken from reference TRBV18 and TRBJ2-3, reads NAGVMQNPRHLVRRRGQEARLRCSPMKGHSHVYWYRQLPEEGLKFMVYLQKENIIDESGMPKERFSAEFPKEGPSILRIQQVVRGDSAAYFCASSPNKAGLSADTQYFGPGTRLTVL.

This clone appeared a few times. The chain employs TRBV15 and TRBJ2-3, with 10 positions matching TRBD2. In germline, CDR1 is LNHNV, CDR2 YYDKDF (reference sequence). CDR3 length: 17 residues. J lost 3 bases, V lost 2 bases, and 8 bases had no gene match. The DNA for the CDR3 is TGTGCCACCAGCAGACCTCTAGCGGGAGTCGGTACAGATACGCAGTATTTT. It is translated as CATSRPLAGVGTDTQYF.

The sample holds one count of this clone. The CDR3 region is CASRAKTGSTGELFF. The CDR3 DNA sequence: TGTGCCAGCAGGGCAAAGACAGGGTCCACCGGGGAGCTGTTTTTT. This chain links TRBV2 with TRBJ2-2; TRBD1 matches 7 bases. This CDR3 is 15 amino acids long. CDR1 is SNHLY and CDR2 is FYNNEI in the germline V gene. V shed 6 bases, J shed 4 bases, and the junction held 8 bases outside the gene matches.